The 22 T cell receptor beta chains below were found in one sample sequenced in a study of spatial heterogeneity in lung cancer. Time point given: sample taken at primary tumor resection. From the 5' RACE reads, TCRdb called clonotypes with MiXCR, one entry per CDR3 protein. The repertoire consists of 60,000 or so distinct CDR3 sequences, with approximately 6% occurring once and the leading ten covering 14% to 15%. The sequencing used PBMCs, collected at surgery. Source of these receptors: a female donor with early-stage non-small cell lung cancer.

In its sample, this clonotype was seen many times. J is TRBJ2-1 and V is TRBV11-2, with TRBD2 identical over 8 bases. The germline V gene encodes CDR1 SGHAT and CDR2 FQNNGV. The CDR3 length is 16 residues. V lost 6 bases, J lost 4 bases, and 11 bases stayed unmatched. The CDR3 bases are TGTGCCAGCAGAACATCCGGGACTAGGGTTTACAATGAGCAGTTCTTC. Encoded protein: CASRTSGTRVYNEQFF.

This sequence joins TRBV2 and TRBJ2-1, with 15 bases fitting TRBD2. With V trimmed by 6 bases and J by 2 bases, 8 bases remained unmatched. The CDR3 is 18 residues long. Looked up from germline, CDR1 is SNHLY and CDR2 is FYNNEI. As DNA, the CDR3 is TGTGCCAGCAGAGGGACTAGCGGGGGGCTGCAACCCTACAATGAGCAGTTCTTC. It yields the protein CASRGTSGGLQPYNEQFF.

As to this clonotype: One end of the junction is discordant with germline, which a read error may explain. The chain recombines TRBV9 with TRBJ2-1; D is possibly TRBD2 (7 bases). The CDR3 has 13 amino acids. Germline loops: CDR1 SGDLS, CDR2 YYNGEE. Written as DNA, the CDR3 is TGTGCCAGCAGCGTAGAGTCCGCGGGGGCCCCCAACTTC. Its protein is CASSVESAGAPNF.

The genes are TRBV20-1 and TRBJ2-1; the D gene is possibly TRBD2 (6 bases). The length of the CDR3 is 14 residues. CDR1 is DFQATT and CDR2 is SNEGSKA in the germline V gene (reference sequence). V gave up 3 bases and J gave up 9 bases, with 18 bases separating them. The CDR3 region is CSASEWEEGGEQFF. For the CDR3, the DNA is TGCAGTGCTAGTGAGTGGGAGGAGGGTGGTGAGCAGTTCTTC.

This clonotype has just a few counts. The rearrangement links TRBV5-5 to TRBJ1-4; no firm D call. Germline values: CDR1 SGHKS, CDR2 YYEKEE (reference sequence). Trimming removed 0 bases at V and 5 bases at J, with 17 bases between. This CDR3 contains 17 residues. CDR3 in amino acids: CASSLVNSGVGNEKLFF. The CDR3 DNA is TGTGCCAGCAGCTTGGTCAACAGCGGCGTGGGGAATGAAAAACTGTTTTTT. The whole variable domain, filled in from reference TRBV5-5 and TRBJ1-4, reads DAGVTQSPTHLIKTRGQQVTLRCSPISGHKSVSWYQQVLGQGPQFIFQYYEKEERGRGNFPDRFSARQFPNYSSELNVNALLLGDSALYLCASSLVNSGVGNEKLFFGSGTQLSVL.

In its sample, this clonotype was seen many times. The CDR3 here is CASSSGQGGLNEKLFF. CDR3 nucleotides: TGTGCCAGCAGTTCCGGACAGGGGGGCCTGAACGAAAAACTGTTTTTT. This sequence joins TRBV25-1 and TRBJ1-4, with TRBD1 identical over 10 bases. Per germline, CDR1 MGHDK and CDR2 SYGVNS. The CDR3 runs 16 residues. The V segment lost 5 bases and the J segment 8 bases; nucleotides outside the gene matches: 11.

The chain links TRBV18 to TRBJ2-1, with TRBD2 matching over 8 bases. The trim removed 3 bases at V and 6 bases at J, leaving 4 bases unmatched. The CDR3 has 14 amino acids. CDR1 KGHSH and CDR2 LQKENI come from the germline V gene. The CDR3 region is CASSPGLAPNEQFF. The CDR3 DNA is TGTGCCAGCTCACCTGGACTAGCCCCCAATGAGCAGTTCTTC.

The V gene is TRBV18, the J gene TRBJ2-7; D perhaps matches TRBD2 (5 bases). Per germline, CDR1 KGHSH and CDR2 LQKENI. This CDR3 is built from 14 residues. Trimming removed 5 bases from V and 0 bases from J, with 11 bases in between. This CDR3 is CASSAPGSSYEQYV. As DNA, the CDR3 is TGTGCCAGCTCAGCCCCGGGAAGCTCCTACGAGCAGTACGTC.

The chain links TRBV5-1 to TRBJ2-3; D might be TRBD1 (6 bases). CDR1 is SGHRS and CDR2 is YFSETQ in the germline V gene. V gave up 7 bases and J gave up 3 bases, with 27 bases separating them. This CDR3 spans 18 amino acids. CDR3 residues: CASGEIIQGLKGTDTQYF. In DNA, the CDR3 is TGCGCCAGCGGCGAGATAATACAGGGCCTTAAAGGAACAGATACGCAGTATTTT.

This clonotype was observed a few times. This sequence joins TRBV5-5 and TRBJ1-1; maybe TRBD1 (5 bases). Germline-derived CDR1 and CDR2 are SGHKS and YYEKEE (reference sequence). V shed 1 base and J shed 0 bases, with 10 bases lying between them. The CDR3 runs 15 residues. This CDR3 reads CASSLLSGLNTEAFF. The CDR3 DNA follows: TGTGCCAGCAGCTTGTTGTCGGGGCTGAACACTGAAGCTTTCTTT.

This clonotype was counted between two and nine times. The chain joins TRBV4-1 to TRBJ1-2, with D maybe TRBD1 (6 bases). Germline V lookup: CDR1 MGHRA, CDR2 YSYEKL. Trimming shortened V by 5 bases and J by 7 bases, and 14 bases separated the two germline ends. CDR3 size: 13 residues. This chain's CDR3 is CASSSQGELGYTF. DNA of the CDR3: TGCGCCAGCAGCTCACAGGGAGAACTTGGCTACACCTTC.

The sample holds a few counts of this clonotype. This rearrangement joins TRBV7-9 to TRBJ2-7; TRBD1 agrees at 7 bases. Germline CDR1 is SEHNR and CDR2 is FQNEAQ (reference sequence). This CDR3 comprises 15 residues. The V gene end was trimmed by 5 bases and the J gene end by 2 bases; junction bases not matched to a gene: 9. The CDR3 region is CASSRPRDRTYEQYF. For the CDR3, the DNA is TGTGCCAGCAGCCGCCCCCGGGACAGAACCTACGAGCAGTACTTC.

The CDR3: CASSEYKGGTANEKLFF. As DNA, the CDR3 is TGTGCCAGCAGTGAATATAAGGGTGGGACAGCTAATGAAAAACTGTTTTTT. The V call is TRBV25-1, the J call TRBJ1-4; TRBD1 aligns across 7 bases. V trimming: 0 bases; J trimming: 3 bases; junction bases outside the gene matches: 7. CDR1 and CDR2 from the germline V gene are MGHDK and SYGVNS. The CDR3 loop spans 17 amino acids.

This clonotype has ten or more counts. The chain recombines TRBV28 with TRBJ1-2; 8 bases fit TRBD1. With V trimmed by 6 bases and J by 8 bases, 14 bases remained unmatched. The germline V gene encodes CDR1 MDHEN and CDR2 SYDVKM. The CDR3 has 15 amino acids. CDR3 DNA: TGTGCCAGCAGCCTGGACAGGGTCCCCACCAGGGGCTACACCTTC. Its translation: CASSLDRVPTRGYTF.

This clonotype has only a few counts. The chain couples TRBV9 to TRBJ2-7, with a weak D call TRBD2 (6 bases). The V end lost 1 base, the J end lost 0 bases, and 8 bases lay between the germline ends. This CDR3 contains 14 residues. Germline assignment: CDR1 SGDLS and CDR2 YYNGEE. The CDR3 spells CASSVSGGSYEQYF. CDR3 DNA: TGTGCCAGCAGCGTATCCGGGGGCTCCTACGAGCAGTACTTC. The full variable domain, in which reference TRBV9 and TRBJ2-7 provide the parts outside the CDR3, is DSGVTQTPKHLITATGQRVTLRCSPRSGDLSVYWYQQSLDQGLQFLIQYYNGEERAKGNILERFSAQQFPDLHSELNLSSLELGDSALYFCASSVSGGSYEQYFGPGTRLTVT.

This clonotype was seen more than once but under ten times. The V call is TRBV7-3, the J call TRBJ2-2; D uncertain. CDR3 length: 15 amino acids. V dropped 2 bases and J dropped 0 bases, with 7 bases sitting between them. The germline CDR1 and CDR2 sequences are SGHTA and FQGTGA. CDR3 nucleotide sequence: TGTGCCAGCAGCTTATCCGGCGCGAACACCGGGGAGCTGTTTTTT. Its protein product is CASSLSGANTGELFF.

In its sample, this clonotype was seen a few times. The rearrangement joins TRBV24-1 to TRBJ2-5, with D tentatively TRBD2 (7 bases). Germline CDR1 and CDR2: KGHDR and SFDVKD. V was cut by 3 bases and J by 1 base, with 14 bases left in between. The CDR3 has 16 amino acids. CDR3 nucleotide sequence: TGTGCCACCAGTGATCCTACTCGGGGGGCCCAAGAGACCCAGTACTTC. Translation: CATSDPTRGAQETQYF.

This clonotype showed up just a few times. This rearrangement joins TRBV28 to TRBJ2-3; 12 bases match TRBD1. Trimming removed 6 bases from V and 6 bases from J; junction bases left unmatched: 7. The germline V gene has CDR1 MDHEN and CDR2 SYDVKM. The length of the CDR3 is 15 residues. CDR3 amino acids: CASSRPGQGADTQYF. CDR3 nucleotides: TGTGCCAGCAGCCGACCGGGACAGGGGGCCGATACGCAGTATTTT. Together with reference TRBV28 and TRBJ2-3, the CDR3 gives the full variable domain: DVKVTQSSRYLVKRTGEKVFLECVQDMDHENMFWYRQDPGLGLRLIYFSYDVKMKEKGDIPEGYSVSREKKERFSLILESASTNQTSMYLCASSRPGQGADTQYFGPGTRLTVL.

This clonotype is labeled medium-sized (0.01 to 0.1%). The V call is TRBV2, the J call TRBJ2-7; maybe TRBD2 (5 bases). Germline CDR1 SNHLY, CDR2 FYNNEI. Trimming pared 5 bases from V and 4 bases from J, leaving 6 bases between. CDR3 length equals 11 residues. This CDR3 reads CASSRRYEQYF. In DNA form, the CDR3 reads TGTGCCAGCAGTCGGAGGTACGAGCAGTACTTC.

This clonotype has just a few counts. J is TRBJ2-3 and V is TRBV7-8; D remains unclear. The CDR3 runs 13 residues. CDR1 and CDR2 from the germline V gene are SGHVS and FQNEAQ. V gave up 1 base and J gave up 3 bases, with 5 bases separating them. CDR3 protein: CASSLVITDTQYF. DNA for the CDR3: TGTGCCAGCAGCTTAGTTATTACAGATACGCAGTATTTT.

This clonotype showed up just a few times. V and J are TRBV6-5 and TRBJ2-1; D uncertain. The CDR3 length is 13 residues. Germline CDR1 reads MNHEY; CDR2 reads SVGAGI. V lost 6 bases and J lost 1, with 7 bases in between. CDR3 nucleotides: TGTGCCAGCAGAAGCGAGTCCTACAATGAGCAGTTCTTC. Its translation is CASRSESYNEQFF.

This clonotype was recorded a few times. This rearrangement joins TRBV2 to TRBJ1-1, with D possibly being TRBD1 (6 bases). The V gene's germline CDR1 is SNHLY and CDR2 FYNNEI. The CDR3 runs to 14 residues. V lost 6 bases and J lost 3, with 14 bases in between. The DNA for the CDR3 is TGTGCCAGCAGCCTGGGGGCGGTGGACACTGAAGCTTTCTTT. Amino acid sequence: CASSLGAVDTEAFF. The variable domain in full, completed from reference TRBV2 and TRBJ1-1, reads EPEVTQTPSHQVTQMGQEVILRCVPISNHLYFYWYRQILGQKVEFLVSFYNNEISEKSEIFDDQFSVERPDGSNFTLKIRSTKLEDSAMYFCASSLGAVDTEAFFGQGTRLTVV.